Listed here are 27 T cell receptor beta chains from one sample, sequenced in a study of cytomegalovirus exposure and HLA in healthy donors (dated 2017 in TCRdb). Library creation used the immunoSEQ multiplex PCR assay. For the multiplex PCR, a mixture combining 60 forward primers for TCR Vbeta segments and 13 reverse primers for TCR Jbeta segments was used. TCRdb's version of the immuneACCESS table is confined to in-frame rearrangements and falls short of the full clone set. An unresolved V gene accounts for under half of the shortfall where checked; the remainder is of unknown origin. Counted in this sample were approximately 220,000 clones; around 80% of them appeared once. The biggest ten clones account for 0.22% of the sample. Sequences were obtained from PBMCs. These receptor sequences come from a girl aged 2 to 10 in good health and CMV-seronegative.

The rearrangement uses TRBV4-1 and TRBJ2-1; 7 bases fit TRBD1. Germline V gene lookup returns CDR1 MGHRA and CDR2 YSYEKL. The V gene end was trimmed by 3 bases and the J gene end by 2 bases; junction bases not matched to a gene: 1. This CDR3 has 14 residues. The CDR3 sequence: CASSHGTAYNEQFF. CDR3 in DNA: TGCGCCAGCAGCCATGGGACAGCCTACAATGAGCAGTTCTTC.

In this sample, this clone turned up a few times. The J gene is TRBJ1-6, the V gene TRBV5-1; D is unclear. The CDR3 is made up of 13 amino acids. Germline V gives CDR1 SGHRS, CDR2 YFSETQ. V was pared by 0 bases and J by 8 bases, with 6 bases between. CDR3 region: CASSLGSDSPLHF. The DNA of the CDR3 is TGCGCCAGCAGCTTGGGGTCGGATTCACCCCTCCACTTT.

The chain joins TRBV6-4 to TRBJ2-2; TRBD1 matches at 8 bases. CDR1 and CDR2 (germline): MRHNA, SNTAGT. The CDR3 consists of 14 residues. V gave up 6 bases and J gave up 6 bases; unmatched junction bases: 6. DNA for the CDR3: TGTGCCAGCAGCCGACAGGGGCAAGCCGGGGAGCTGTTTTTT. This encodes CASSRQGQAGELFF.

The gene calls are TRBV7-9 and TRBJ1-1; D is perhaps TRBD1 (5 bases). Germline assignment: CDR1 SEHNR and CDR2 FQNEAQ (reference sequence). The V and J ends lost 6 bases and 0 bases respectively, with 11 bases between them. The CDR3 length is 14 residues. The CDR3 coding sequence is TGTGCCAGCAGGCTTCAGGGCATGAACACTGAAGCTTTCTTT. This sequence encodes CASRLQGMNTEAFF.

The rearrangement uses TRBV7-2 and TRBJ1-3; D might be TRBD1 (5 bases). V dropped 1 base and J dropped 4 bases, with 8 bases sitting between them. The germline CDR1 and CDR2 sequences are SGHTA and FQGNSA. This CDR3 comprises 14 residues. CDR3 bases: TGTGCCAGCAGCTTAGGAGACAGAGGAAACACCATATATTTT. Amino acids: CASSLGDRGNTIYF.

This rearrangement joins TRBV18 to TRBJ2-7; 7 bases are a match to TRBD1. The ends lost 3 bases at V and 6 bases at J; junction bases unmatched: 2. This CDR3 region has 12 residues. Germline values: CDR1 KGHSH, CDR2 LQKENI. The CDR3 DNA follows: TGTGCCAGCTCACCGACAGGGTCCGAGCAGTACTTC. This encodes CASSPTGSEQYF.

This clone showed up just once. The rearrangement uses TRBV29-1 and TRBJ2-5, with TRBD2 matching 9 bases. The V segment lost 6 bases and the J segment 9 bases; nucleotides outside the gene matches: 14. The CDR3 covers 14 residues. Germline assignment: CDR1 SQVTM and CDR2 ANQGSEA. The CDR3 is CSVDLRLAEAPQYF. The CDR3 DNA reads as TGCAGCGTAGATCTAAGACTAGCGGAGGCACCCCAGTACTTC.

This chain connects TRBV11-1 to TRBJ2-2; 7 positions agree with TRBD1. This CDR3 spans 15 amino acids. Unmatched junction bases numbered 4, after V lost 5 bases and J lost 1 base. CDR1 is SGHAT, CDR2 FQDESV, per germline (reference sequence). The CDR3, as DNA: TGTGCCAGCAGCCTACAGGGGTTGAACACCGGGGAGCTGTTTTTT. Its protein product is CASSLQGLNTGELFF.

The gene calls are TRBV11-2 and TRBJ2-7; no reliable D call. In germline, CDR1 is SGHAT, CDR2 FQNNGV. Between the trimmed V and J ends, which lost 3 bases and 0 bases, there was a span of 15 bases. The CDR3 spans 16 residues. The CDR3 coding sequence is TGTGCCAGCAGCTTCACCCCCATCCTGAGCTCCTACGAGCAGTACTTC. Amino acid sequence: CASSFTPILSSYEQYF.

Here the CDR3 DNA reads TGTGCCAGCATTCGGGACAGGGGTGGAAACACCATATATTTT. It specifies CASIRDRGGNTIYF. V gene TRBV2 combines with J gene TRBJ1-3, with TRBD1 identical over 10 bases. Unmatched junction bases numbered 3, after V lost 7 bases and J lost 3 bases. Germline V gene lookup returns CDR1 SNHLY and CDR2 FYNNEI. This CDR3 contains 14 residues.

This clone was found once. The V and J genes are TRBV6-1 and TRBJ1-1, with 7 bases lining up with TRBD1. The V gene's germline CDR1 is MNHNS and CDR2 SASEGT. This CDR3 contains 13 residues. V shed 6 bases, J shed 7 bases, and the junction held 8 bases outside the gene matches. CDR3 sequence (DNA): TGTGCCAGCAGCCCGGGACAGTTCTTTGAAGCTTTCTTT. This codes for CASSPGQFFEAFF.

This clone has more than one count but fewer than ten. This chain uses TRBV4-1 with TRBJ1-2; 9 bases are shared with TRBD1. The CDR3 spans 15 residues. J gave up 2 bases and V 2 bases, and 3 bases lay outside the gene matches. Germline V gives CDR1 MGHRA, CDR2 YSYEKL. This CDR3 reads CASSQRTGENYGYTF. The DNA of the CDR3 is TGCGCCAGCAGCCAACGGACAGGGGAAAACTATGGCTACACCTTC.

The V call is TRBV30, the J call TRBJ2-7; D call uncertain. The CDR3 runs 12 residues. V was trimmed by 5 bases and J by 2 bases, leaving 10 bases between them. CDR1 is GTSNPN and CDR2 is SVGIG in the germline V gene (reference sequence). The CDR3 region is CAWSRGPYEQYF. The CDR3 DNA sequence: TGTGCCTGGTCCCGTGGGCCCTACGAGCAGTACTTC. The full variable domain, in which reference TRBV30 and TRBJ2-7 provide the parts outside the CDR3, is SQTIHQWPATLVQPVGSPLSLECTVEGTSNPNLYWYRQAAGRGLQLLFYSVGIGQISSEVPQNLSASRPQDRQFILSSKKLLLSDSGFYLCAWSRGPYEQYFGPGTRLTVT.

V is TRBV19 and J is TRBJ2-7; no clear D gene. The V end was cut by 3 bases, the J end by 0 bases, with 9 bases between. In germline, CDR1 is LNHDA, CDR2 SQIVND (reference sequence). The length of the CDR3 is 14 residues. The chain's CDR3 is CASSMAGRSYEQYF. CDR3 DNA: TGTGCCAGTAGTATGGCAGGCCGCTCCTACGAGCAGTACTTC.

The chain recombines TRBV2 with TRBJ1-1; no definite D call. The V gene lost 0 bases and the J gene lost 3 bases, with 23 bases spanning the gap. Germline V gene sequence: CDR1 SNHLY, CDR2 FYNNEI. The CDR3 loop spans 19 amino acids. The CDR3 spells CASSEASYTAERDDTEAFF. Written as DNA, the CDR3 is TGTGCCAGCAGTGAAGCGAGCTATACAGCGGAGAGGGATGACACTGAAGCTTTCTTT.

The rearrangement links TRBV7-6 to TRBJ2-5, with D maybe TRBD2 (5 bases). Deletions cut 8 bases from V and 6 bases from J, with 13 bases between. The CDR3 is 12 residues long. The germline gives CDR1 SGHVS, CDR2 FNYEAQ. The CDR3 bases are TGTGCCAGCTCAGCCGAGGGCAAGACCCAGTACTTC. Translated: CASSAEGKTQYF.

This clone was recorded a few times. This chain connects TRBV13 to TRBJ2-7; TRBD2 matches at 12 bases. CDR3 size: 18 residues. Germline V gene sequence: CDR1 PRHDT, CDR2 FYEKMQ (reference sequence). The V and J ends lost 0 bases and 4 bases, in that order; junction bases with no gene match: 10. This CDR3 reads CASSLGTPLGLAGYEQYF. The CDR3 bases are TGTGCCAGCAGCTTAGGCACTCCCCTCGGACTAGCGGGGTACGAGCAGTACTTC.

The chain employs TRBV6-1 and TRBJ1-3; 8 bases agree with TRBD1. Unmatched junction bases numbered 4, after V lost 2 bases and J lost 4 bases. Germline values: CDR1 MNHNS, CDR2 SASEGT. The length of the CDR3 is 15 residues. DNA of the CDR3: TGTGCCAGCAGTGAAAGGACAGGGCCGGGAAACACCATATATTTT. Encoded protein: CASSERTGPGNTIYF.

This clone has just a few counts. The chain uses TRBV4-1 and TRBJ2-1; 10 bases line up with TRBD2. Per the germline V gene, CDR1 is MGHRA and CDR2 is YSYEKL. Germline trimming cut 4 bases from V and 15 bases from J; bases unmatched to any gene: 9. The length of the CDR3 is 13 residues. In nucleotides, the CDR3 is TGCGCCAGCAGCCGGGCCGGGACTAGCGAGACGTTCTTC. This encodes CASSRAGTSETFF.

The chain employs TRBV14 and TRBJ1-3; D gene uncertain. Germline assignment: CDR1 SGHDN and CDR2 FVKESK. Trimming left V 1 base short and J 0 bases short, with 10 bases between. This CDR3 is built from 16 residues. CDR3 sequence reads: CASSQVGWFSGNTIYF. The CDR3 region has the DNA TGTGCCAGCAGCCAAGTCGGGTGGTTCTCTGGAAACACCATATATTTT.

This clone was counted between two and nine times. The CDR3 spells CASSLTIAGEDEQFF. CDR3 DNA sequence: TGTGCCAGCAGCTTAACTATAGCGGGAGAGGATGAGCAGTTCTTC. This chain uses TRBV11-2 with TRBJ2-1, with TRBD2 identical over 9 bases. This CDR3 has 15 residues. Germline V gene lookup returns CDR1 SGHAT and CDR2 FQNNGV. The trim removed 2 bases at V and 8 bases at J, leaving 7 bases unmatched.

The rearrangement joins TRBV6-1 to TRBJ1-1; D is uncertain. The V end was cut by 7 bases, the J end by 5 bases, with 20 bases between. This CDR3 has 15 residues. Germline V lookup: CDR1 MNHNS, CDR2 SASEGT. The CDR3 bases are TGTGCCAGCATTCGATCCCCAAGCCCGGGTACTGAAGCTTTCTTT. Amino acids: CASIRSPSPGTEAFF.

The CDR3 bases are TGCGCCAGCAGCCCGGAGGGGGGACAGTATAATTCACCCCTCCACTTT. Its translation is CASSPEGGQYNSPLHF. The V gene is TRBV5-1, the J gene TRBJ1-6; 7 bases fit TRBD1. Germline V gene sequence: CDR1 SGHRS, CDR2 YFSETQ. V lost 4 bases and J lost 4; bases outside the gene matches: 8. This CDR3 is built from 16 residues.

The V call is TRBV27, the J call TRBJ1-1; D is uncertain. Germline V gene sequence: CDR1 MNHEY, CDR2 SMNVEV (reference sequence). V was cut by 4 bases and J by 5 bases, with 5 bases left in between. The CDR3 extends over 11 amino acids. For the CDR3, the DNA is TGTGCCAGCAGTTCCGGGACTGAAGCTTTCTTT. Translating gives CASSSGTEAFF.

The V and J genes are TRBV6-1 and TRBJ2-1, with 7 bases identical to TRBD2. Germline assignment: CDR1 MNHNS and CDR2 SASEGT. The J segment lost 4 bases and the V segment lost 4 bases, leaving 10 bases of the junction unmatched. The CDR3 covers 16 residues. In nucleotides, the CDR3 is TGTGCCAGCAGTGTCGGGCTCGGGACTACATACAATGAGCAGTTCTTC. Translating gives CASSVGLGTTYNEQFF.

J is TRBJ1-2 and V is TRBV10-3; D is uncertain. The CDR3 consists of 12 residues. The ends were cut back, 5 bases at V and 4 bases at J, with 8 bases in the middle. CDR1 and CDR2 (germline): ENHRY, SYGVKD. The CDR3 coding sequence is TGTGCCATCAGTCCTCTACCCTATGGCTACACCTTC. Translating gives CAISPLPYGYTF.

The rearrangement joins TRBV25-1 to TRBJ2-1; TRBD1 agrees at 9 bases. The CDR3 is 13 amino acids. V shed 6 bases and J 6 bases; nucleotides not matched to a gene: 3. The germline gives CDR1 MGHDK, CDR2 SYGVNS. CDR3 sequence reads: CASRKTGGNEQFF. The CDR3 nucleotides are TGTGCCAGCAGGAAGACAGGGGGCAATGAGCAGTTCTTC.